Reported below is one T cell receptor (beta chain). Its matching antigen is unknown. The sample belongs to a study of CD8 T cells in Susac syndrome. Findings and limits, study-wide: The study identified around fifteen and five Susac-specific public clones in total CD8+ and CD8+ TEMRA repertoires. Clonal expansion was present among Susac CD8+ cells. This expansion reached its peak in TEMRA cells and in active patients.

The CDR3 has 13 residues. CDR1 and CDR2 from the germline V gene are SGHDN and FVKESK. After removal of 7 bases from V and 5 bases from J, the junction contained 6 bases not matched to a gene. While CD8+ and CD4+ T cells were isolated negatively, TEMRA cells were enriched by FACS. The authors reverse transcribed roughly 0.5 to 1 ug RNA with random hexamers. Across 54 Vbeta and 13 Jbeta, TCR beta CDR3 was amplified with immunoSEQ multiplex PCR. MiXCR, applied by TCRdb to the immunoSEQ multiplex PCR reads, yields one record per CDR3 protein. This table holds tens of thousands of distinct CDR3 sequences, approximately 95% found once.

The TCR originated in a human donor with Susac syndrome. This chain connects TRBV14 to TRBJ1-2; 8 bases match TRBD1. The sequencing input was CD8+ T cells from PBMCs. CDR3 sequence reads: CASTAGGWYGYTF. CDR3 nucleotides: TGTGCCAGCACCGCAGGGGGCTGGTATGGCTACACCTTC.